These T cell receptor beta chains were read from a single sample in a study of naive and memory T cell subsets. A single record per CDR3 protein comes from TCRdb applying MiXCR to the UMI-ligation and nested PCR reads. Of 80,000 to 95,000 distinct CDR3 sequences listed, 9% are singletons. Sample: naive CD8+ T cells from blood. All receptors come from a human donor in good health. CDR3s include the opening cysteine and the closing phenylalanine or tryptophan. The order of the fields is J gene, D gene, V gene, clone size, CDR3 protein, CDR3 DNA. D genes are given only for firm matches. Clone size is stated in some rows and not others, as once, few, many or a class when expanded.

>TRBJ1-4|NA|TRBV7-9|NA
CASSLGVATNEKLFF
TGTGCCAGCAGCTTAGGGGTCGCAACTAATGAAAAACTGTTTTTT
>TRBJ2-5|TRBD1|TRBV9|many
CASSTAGTGLETQYF
TGTGCCAGCAGCACCGCCGGGACAGGGTTGGAGACCCAGTACTTC
>TRBJ2-7|TRBD2|TRBV12-3/TRBV12-4|few
CASRGGTAEQYF
TGTGCCAGCAGGGGGGGGACCGCCGAGCAGTACTTC
>TRBJ2-2|TRBD2|TRBV7-8|few
CATPDREGWAGELFF
TGTGCCACCCCGGACCGGGAGGGCTGGGCCGGGGAGCTGTTTTTT
>TRBJ1-5|NA|TRBV23-1|few
CASSQSEGAPFSNQPQHF
TGCGCCAGCAGTCAATCGGAAGGCGCACCCTTTAGCAATCAGCCCCAGCATTTT
>TRBJ2-5|NA|TRBV6-1|NA
CASSAAGATQYF
TGTGCCAGCAGTGCAGCCGGAGCGACCCAGTACTTC
>TRBJ2-7|NA|TRBV20-1|few
CSAEGPGQSYEQYF
TGCAGTGCTGAAGGCCCAGGGCAATCCTACGAGCAGTACTTC
>TRBJ2-3|NA|TRBV20-1|many
CSARESRFTDTQYF
TGCAGTGCTAGAGAGTCCCGTTTCACAGATACGCAGTATTTT
>TRBJ2-3|TRBD1|TRBV4-1|NA
CASSQEVQGASDTQYF
TGCGCCAGCAGCCAAGAGGTCCAGGGGGCATCAGATACGCAGTATTTT
>TRBJ2-3|TRBD2|TRBV4-1|few
CASSLAADTQYF
TGCGCCAGCAGTCTAGCGGCAGATACGCAGTATTTT
>TRBJ2-5|NA|TRBV10-3|NA
CAISESASQETQYF
TGTGCCATCAGTGAGTCGGCAAGCCAAGAGACCCAGTACTTC
>TRBJ2-5|NA|TRBV4-3|few
CASSQGGPGETQYF
TGCGCCAGCAGCCAAGGGGGCCCGGGGGAGACCCAGTACTTC
>TRBJ2-7|TRBD1|TRBV12-3/TRBV12-4|NA
CASSSGQVYEQYF
TGTGCCAGCAGTTCGGGACAGGTCTACGAGCAGTACTTC
>TRBJ2-5|NA|TRBV7-2|few
CASSLGLSKTQYF
TGTGCCAGCAGCCTAGGACTGTCCAAGACCCAGTACTTC
>TRBJ2-7|TRBD2|TRBV27|NA
CASSRRLAREQYF
TGTGCCAGCAGCCGCCGACTAGCGCGCGAGCAGTACTTC
>TRBJ2-4|NA|TRBV29-1|NA
CSVVGTVAKNIQYF
TGCAGCGTGGTTGGGACCGTAGCCAAAAACATTCAGTACTTC
>TRBJ2-7|NA|TRBV9|NA
CASSGRAGTFF
TGTGCCAGCAGCGGGAGGGCCGGGACTTTCTTC
>TRBJ2-7|TRBD1|TRBV5-6|few
CASSSGTEIYEQYF
TGTGCCAGCAGCTCCGGGACAGAAATCTACGAGCAGTACTTC
>TRBJ2-7|NA|TRBV6-6|NA
CASSYRTPGTVSIVYEQYF
TGTGCCAGCAGTTACCGTACACCCGGGACTGTCAGTATCGTCTACGAGCAGTACTTC
>TRBJ2-7|TRBD2|TRBV29-1|few
CSVAGLAVDSYEQYF
TGCAGCGTGGCCGGACTAGCGGTCGATTCTTACGAGCAGTACTTC
>TRBJ2-7|NA|TRBV29-1|few
CSVEVGTSSYEQYF
TGCAGCGTTGAAGTGGGGACAAGCTCCTACGAGCAGTACTTC
>TRBJ2-7|NA|TRBV11-2|NA
CASSLGPHYEQYF
TGTGCCAGCAGCTTAGGGCCCCACTACGAGCAGTACTTC
>TRBJ2-1|NA|TRBV7-9|NA
CASSPPLAEQFF
TGTGCCAGCAGCCCGCCGTTGGCTGAGCAGTTCTTC
>TRBJ1-1|NA|TRBV29-1|many
CSVARAEAFF
TGCAGCGTTGCTAGGGCTGAAGCTTTCTTT
>TRBJ2-2|NA|TRBV5-5|NA
CASSFPPSGGGELFF
TGTGCCAGCAGCTTTCCACCGAGTGGAGGCGGGGAGCTGTTTTTT
>TRBJ1-1|NA|TRBV4-2|many
CASSQDRQGIEAFF
TGTGCCAGCAGCCAAGATCGGCAGGGCATTGAAGCTTTCTTT
>TRBJ1-2|NA|TRBV13|NA
CASSYQGSPPYGYTF
TGTGCCAGCAGCTATCAGGGGTCACCACCCTATGGCTACACCTTC
>TRBJ2-3|TRBD2|TRBV7-2|NA
CASSHGTIPSTDTQYF
TGTGCCAGCAGTCATGGGACTATCCCCTCCACAGATACGCAGTATTTT
>TRBJ2-7|NA|TRBV5-1|NA
CASSLGRGSFYEQYF
TGCGCCAGCAGCTTGGGTCGAGGGTCCTTCTACGAGCAGTACTTC
>TRBJ2-1|TRBD2|TRBV7-9|few
CASSFPGTSGIQRYNEQFF
TGTGCCAGCAGCTTTCCCGGGACTAGCGGGATACAAAGGTACAATGAGCAGTTCTTC
>TRBJ2-7|NA|TRBV27|few
CASSSKRDGSYEQYF
TGTGCCAGCAGTTCGAAACGGGACGGTTCCTACGAGCAGTACTTC
>TRBJ2-3|NA|TRBV7-9|NA
CASSPHPGPTDTQYF
TGTGCCAGCAGCCCCCACCCGGGACCCACAGATACGCAGTATTTT
>TRBJ2-7|NA|TRBV20-1|NA
CSARVTGLSYEQYF
TGCAGTGCTAGGGTGACAGGCCTCTCCTACGAGCAGTACTTC
>TRBJ2-7|TRBD2|TRBV27|NA
CASSSSGRAREQYF
TGTGCCAGCAGTTCTAGCGGGAGGGCCCGGGAGCAGTACTTC
>TRBJ2-5|NA|TRBV15|many
CATSRDGRDQETQYF
TGTGCCACCAGCAGAGATGGGCGGGATCAAGAGACCCAGTACTTC
>TRBJ2-5|NA|TRBV10-3|NA
CAISPGHLFPETQYF
TGTGCCATCAGTCCCGGACACCTCTTCCCAGAGACCCAGTACTTC
>TRBJ2-1|NA|TRBV20-1|many
CSASDPSSYNEQFF
TGCAGTGCTAGCGACCCGAGCTCCTACAATGAGCAGTTCTTC
>TRBJ2-5|TRBD2|TRBV5-6|NA
CASSLDRTSGRAVQETQYF
TGTGCCAGCAGCTTGGACCGGACTAGCGGGCGAGCGGTCCAAGAGACCCAGTACTTC
>TRBJ2-7|NA|TRBV29-1|many
CSVELGGGSYEQYF
TGCAGCGTTGAATTGGGGGGTGGATCCTACGAGCAGTACTTC
>TRBJ2-3|NA|TRBV11-1|NA
CASSLSQTYGGDTQYF
TGTGCCAGCAGCTTAAGCCAAACCTACGGAGGAGATACGCAGTATTTT
>TRBJ2-7|NA|TRBV6-1|NA
CASSEPWASVGEQYF
TGTGCCAGCAGTGAACCTTGGGCTAGCGTCGGCGAGCAGTACTTC
>TRBJ2-3|TRBD2|TRBV7-9|NA
CASSLGGSRNTQYF
TGTGCCAGCAGCTTGGGCGGGAGTAGGAATACGCAGTATTTT
>TRBJ1-5|TRBD1|TRBV28|NA
CASSWDRGNQPQHF
TGTGCCAGCAGTTGGGACAGGGGGAATCAGCCCCAGCATTTT
>TRBJ1-3|NA|TRBV10-3|NA
CAISPPDLPGNTIYF
TGTGCCATCAGTCCCCCCGATTTGCCTGGAAACACCATATATTTT
>TRBJ2-3|NA|TRBV7-9|NA
CASSSEATNTDTQYF
TGTGCCAGCAGCTCGGAGGCAACGAACACAGATACGCAGTATTTT
>TRBJ1-1|NA|TRBV5-6|few
CASSFARGWMNTEAFF
TGTGCCAGCAGCTTTGCGAGGGGCTGGATGAACACTGAAGCTTTCTTT
>TRBJ1-1|NA|TRBV5-1|many
CASLGGTEAFF
TGCGCCAGCCTCGGCGGAACTGAAGCTTTCTTT